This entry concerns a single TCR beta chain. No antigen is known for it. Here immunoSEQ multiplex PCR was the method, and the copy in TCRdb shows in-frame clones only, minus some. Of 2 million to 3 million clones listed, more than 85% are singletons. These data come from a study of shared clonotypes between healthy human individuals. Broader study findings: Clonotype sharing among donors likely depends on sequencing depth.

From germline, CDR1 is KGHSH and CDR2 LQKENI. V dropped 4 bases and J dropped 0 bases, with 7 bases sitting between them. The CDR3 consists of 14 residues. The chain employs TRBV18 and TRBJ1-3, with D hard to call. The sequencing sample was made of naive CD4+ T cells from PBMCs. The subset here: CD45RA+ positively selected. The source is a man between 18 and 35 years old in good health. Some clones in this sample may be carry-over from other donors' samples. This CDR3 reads CASSLEASGNTIYF. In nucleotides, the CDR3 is TGTGCCAGCTCACTCGAAGCCTCTGGAAACACCATATATTTT.